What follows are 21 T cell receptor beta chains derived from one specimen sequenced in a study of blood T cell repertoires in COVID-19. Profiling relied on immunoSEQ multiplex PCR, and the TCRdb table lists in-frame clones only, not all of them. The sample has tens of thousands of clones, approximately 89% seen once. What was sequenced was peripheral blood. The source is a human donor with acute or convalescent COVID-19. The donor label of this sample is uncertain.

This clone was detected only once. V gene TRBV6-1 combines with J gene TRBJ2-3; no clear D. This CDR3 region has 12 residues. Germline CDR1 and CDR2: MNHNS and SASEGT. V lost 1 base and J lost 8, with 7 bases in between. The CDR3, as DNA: TGTGCCAGCAGTGAAGGCGCCTCTACGCAGTATTTT. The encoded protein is CASSEGASTQYF.

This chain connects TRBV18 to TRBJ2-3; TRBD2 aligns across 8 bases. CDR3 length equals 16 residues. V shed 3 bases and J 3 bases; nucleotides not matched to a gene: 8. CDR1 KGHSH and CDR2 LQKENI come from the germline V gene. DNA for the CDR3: TGTGCCAGCTCACCGGCCGGGACTAGTCGGACAGATACGCAGTATTTT. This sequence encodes CASSPAGTSRTDTQYF.

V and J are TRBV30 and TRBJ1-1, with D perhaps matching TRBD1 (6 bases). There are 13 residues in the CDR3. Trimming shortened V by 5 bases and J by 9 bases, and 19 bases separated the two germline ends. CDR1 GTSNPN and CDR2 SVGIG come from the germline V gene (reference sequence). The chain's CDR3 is CAWHPHRAVQAFF. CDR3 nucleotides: TGTGCCTGGCACCCCCACAGGGCCGTTCAAGCTTTCTTT.

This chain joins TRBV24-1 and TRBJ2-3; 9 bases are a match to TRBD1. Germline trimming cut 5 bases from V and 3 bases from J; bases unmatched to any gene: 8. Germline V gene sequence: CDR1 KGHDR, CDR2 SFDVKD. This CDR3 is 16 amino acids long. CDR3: CATSASGTGRTDTQYF. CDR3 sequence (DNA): TGTGCCACCAGTGCATCCGGGACAGGGCGAACAGATACGCAGTATTTT.

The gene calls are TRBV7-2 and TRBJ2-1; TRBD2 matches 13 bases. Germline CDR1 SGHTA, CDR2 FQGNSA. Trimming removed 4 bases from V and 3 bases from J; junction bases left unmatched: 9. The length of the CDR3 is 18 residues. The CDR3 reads CASSSWGLAGKIYNEQFF. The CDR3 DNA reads TGTGCCAGCAGCTCATGGGGACTAGCGGGAAAGATCTACAATGAGCAGTTCTTC.

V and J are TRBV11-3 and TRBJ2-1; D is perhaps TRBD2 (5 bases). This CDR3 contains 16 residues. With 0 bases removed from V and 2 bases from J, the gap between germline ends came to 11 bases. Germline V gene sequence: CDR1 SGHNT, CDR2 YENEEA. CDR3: CASSLDRRVPYNEQFF. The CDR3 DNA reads TGTGCCAGCAGCTTAGATCGGCGGGTTCCCTACAATGAGCAGTTCTTC. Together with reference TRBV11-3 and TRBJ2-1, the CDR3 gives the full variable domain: EAGVVQSPRYKIIEKKQPVAFWCNPISGHNTLYWYLQNLGQGPELLIRYENEEAVDDSQLPKDRFSAERLKGVDSTLKIQPAELGDSAVYLCASSLDRRVPYNEQFFGPGTRLTVL.

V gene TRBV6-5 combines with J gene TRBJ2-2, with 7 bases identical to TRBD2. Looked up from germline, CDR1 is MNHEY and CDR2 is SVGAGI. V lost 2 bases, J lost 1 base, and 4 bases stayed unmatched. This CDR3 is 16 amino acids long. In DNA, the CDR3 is TGTGCCAGCAGTTACGGTCTAGCGGTGAACACCGGGGAGCTGTTTTTT. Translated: CASSYGLAVNTGELFF.

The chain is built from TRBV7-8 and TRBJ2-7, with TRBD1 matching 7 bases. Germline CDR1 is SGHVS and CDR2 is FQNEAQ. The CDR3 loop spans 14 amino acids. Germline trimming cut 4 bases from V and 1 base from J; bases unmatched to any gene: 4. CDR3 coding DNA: TGTGCCAGCAGCTCCCCGGACAGGTCCTACGAGCAGTACTTC. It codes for CASSSPDRSYEQYF.

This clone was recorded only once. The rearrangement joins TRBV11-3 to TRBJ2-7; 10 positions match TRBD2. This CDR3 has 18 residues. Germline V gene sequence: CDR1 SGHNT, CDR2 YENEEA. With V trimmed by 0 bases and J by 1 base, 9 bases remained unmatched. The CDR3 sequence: CASSLDPSGTSVSYEQYF. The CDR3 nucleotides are TGTGCCAGCAGCTTAGATCCCTCCGGGACTAGCGTTTCCTACGAGCAGTACTTC.

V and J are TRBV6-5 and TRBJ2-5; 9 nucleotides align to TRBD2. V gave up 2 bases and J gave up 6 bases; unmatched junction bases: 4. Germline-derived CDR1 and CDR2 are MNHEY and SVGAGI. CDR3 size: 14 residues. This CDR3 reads CASSYAGGMQTQYF. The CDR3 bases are TGTGCCAGCAGTTACGCGGGGGGGATGCAGACCCAGTACTTC.

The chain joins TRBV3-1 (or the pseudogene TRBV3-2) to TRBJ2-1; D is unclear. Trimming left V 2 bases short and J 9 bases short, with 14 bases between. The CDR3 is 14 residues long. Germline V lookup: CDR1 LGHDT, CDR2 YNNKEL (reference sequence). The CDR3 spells CASSQLSLFGEQFF. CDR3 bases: TGTGCCAGCAGCCAATTATCCCTCTTCGGTGAGCAGTTCTTC.

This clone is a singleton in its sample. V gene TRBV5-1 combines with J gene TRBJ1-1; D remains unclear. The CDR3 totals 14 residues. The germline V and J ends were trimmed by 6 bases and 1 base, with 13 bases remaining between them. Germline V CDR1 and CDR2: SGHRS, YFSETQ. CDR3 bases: TGCGCCAGCACCCCCTACGGAGAGAACACTGAAGCTTTCTTT. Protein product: CASTPYGENTEAFF.

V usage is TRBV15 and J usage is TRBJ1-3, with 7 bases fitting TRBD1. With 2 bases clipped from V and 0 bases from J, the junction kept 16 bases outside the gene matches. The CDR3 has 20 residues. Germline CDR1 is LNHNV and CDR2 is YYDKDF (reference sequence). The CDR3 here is CATSRNQPGTVGSSGNTIYF. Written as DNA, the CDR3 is TGTGCCACCAGCAGAAACCAGCCCGGGACAGTGGGTTCCTCTGGAAACACCATATATTTT.

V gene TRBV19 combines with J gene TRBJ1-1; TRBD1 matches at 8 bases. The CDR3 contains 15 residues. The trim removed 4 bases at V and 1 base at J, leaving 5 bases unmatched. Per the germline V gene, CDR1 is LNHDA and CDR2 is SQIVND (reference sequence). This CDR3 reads CASSSPGTGNTEAFF. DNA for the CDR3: TGTGCCAGTAGTAGTCCCGGGACAGGGAACACTGAAGCTTTCTTT. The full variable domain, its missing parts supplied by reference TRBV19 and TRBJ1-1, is DGGITQSPKYLFRKEGQNVTLSCEQNLNHDAMYWYRQDPGQGLRLIYYSQIVNDFQKGDIAEGYSVSREKKESFPLTVTSAQKNPTAFYLCASSSPGTGNTEAFFGQGTRLTVV.

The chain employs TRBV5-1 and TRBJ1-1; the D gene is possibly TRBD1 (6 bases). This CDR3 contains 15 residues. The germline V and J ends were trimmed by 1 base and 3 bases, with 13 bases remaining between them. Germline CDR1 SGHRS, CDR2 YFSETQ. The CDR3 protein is CASSLRTERHTEAFF. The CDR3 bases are TGCGCCAGCAGCTTGAGGACAGAGCGCCACACTGAAGCTTTCTTT.

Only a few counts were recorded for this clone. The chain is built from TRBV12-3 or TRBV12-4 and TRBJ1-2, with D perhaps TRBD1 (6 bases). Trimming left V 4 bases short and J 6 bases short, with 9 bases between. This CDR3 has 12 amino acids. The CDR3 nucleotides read TGTGCCAGCAGTTACTACAGGGATGGCTACACCTTC. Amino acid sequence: CASSYYRDGYTF.

The DNA for the CDR3 is TGTGCCAGCAGCCCCCTGACAGGGGGCGGCACAGATACGCAGTATTTT. This codes for CASSPLTGGGTDTQYF. The chain is built from TRBV2 and TRBJ2-3; 10 bases line up with TRBD1. The CDR3 runs 16 residues. V was pared by 6 bases and J by 1 base, with 7 bases of the junction left unmatched. Germline lookup yields CDR1 SNHLY and CDR2 FYNNEI.

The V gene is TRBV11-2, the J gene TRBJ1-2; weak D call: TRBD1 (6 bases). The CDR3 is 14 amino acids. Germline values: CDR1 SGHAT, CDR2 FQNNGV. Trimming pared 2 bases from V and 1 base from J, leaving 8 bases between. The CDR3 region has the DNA TGTGCCAGCAGCTTAACAGGGCATAACTATGGCTACACCTTC. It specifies CASSLTGHNYGYTF. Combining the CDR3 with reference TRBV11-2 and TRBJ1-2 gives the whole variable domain EAGVAQSPRYKIIEKRQSVAFWCNPISGHATLYWYQQILGQGPKLLIQFQNNGVVDDSQLPKDRFSAERLKGVDSTLKIQPAKLEDSAVYLCASSLTGHNYGYTFGSGTRLTVV.

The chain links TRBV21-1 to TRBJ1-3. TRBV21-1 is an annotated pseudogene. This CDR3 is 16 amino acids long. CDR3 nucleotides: TGTGCCAGCAGCCCCAAGGAGGGGACGGGGGGAAACACCATATATTTT. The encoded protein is CASSPKEGTGGNTIYF.

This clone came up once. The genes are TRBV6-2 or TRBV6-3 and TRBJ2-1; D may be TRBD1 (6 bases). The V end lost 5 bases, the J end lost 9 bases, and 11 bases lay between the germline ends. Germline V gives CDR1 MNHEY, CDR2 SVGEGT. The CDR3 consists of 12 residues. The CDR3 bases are TGTGCCAGCAGTCAACAGGGCATTGAGCAGTTCTTC. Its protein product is CASSQQGIEQFF.

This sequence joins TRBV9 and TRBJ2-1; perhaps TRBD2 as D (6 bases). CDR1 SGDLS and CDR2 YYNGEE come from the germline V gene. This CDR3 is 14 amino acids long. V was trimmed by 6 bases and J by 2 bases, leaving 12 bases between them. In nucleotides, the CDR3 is TGTGCCAGCACGGGCGGACTAACCTACAATGAGCAGTTCTTC. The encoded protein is CASTGGLTYNEQFF.